This TCR beta chain derives from a study of blood T cell repertoires in COVID-19. CDR3 length: 15 amino acids. V lost 9 bases and J lost 0; bases outside the gene matches: 8. Looked up from germline, CDR1 is SGDLS and CDR2 is YYNGEE. The table came from immunoSEQ multiplex PCR; TCRdb's copy has only in-frame clones and leaves some out. Of about 220,000 clones in the sample, approximately 80% were seen once. The clonotype originates from a woman between 65 and 79 years old with acute or convalescent COVID-19. This chain uses TRBV9 with TRBJ2-2; 7 bases line up with TRBD2. Sequenced input: peripheral blood. The CDR3 is CATQNGGSNTGELFF. The CDR3 nucleotides are TGTGCCACTCAGAACGGGGGGTCGAACACCGGGGAGCTGTTTTTT.